This T cell receptor (beta chain) originates from a study of T-cell reconstitution after alpha-beta-depleted transplantation in children. Study-wide results and caveats: Several hundred expanded graft clones reportedly supplied alpha-beta T cells about two months after transplant.

Germline loops: CDR1 SNHLY, CDR2 FYNNEI. The CDR3 spans 12 residues. V dropped 9 bases and J dropped 8 bases, with 14 bases sitting between them. Unique molecular identifiers were incorporated during preparation of the TCRbeta library. TCRdb redid the calling of the PCR reads with MiXCR, one entry per CDR3 protein. The sample consists of around 200,000 distinct CDR3 sequences, 7.5% to 9.5% of them appearing once. This clonotype showed up just a few times. Its antigen remains unknown. Sequencing was performed on PBMCs, mostly from graft donor cells, taken 360 days after TCRalphabeta/CD19-depleted stem cell transplant. This TCR was sampled from a male patient under 10 years old who had a stem cell transplant for acute myeloid leukemia, so the T cells may come from the graft donor. The rearrangement links TRBV2 to TRBJ2-1; D possibly corresponds to TRBD1 (6 bases). The CDR3 nucleotides read TGTGCCAGTCCAGGGGTCCAGGATGAGCAGTTCTTC. This encodes CASPGVQDEQFF.